This T cell receptor beta chain was recorded in a study of blood T cell repertoires in COVID-19. Study at large: The United States, Italy and Spain provided the acute and convalescent COVID-19 samples.

TCRdb keeps only in-frame clones here, not all; method: immunoSEQ multiplex PCR. The sample lists about 250,000 clones, 85% to 90% occurring once. Deletions cut 8 bases from V and 5 bases from J, with 15 bases between. Germline V gene lookup returns CDR1 SNHLY and CDR2 FYNNEI. The CDR3 extends over 14 amino acids. The age range of participants was 18 to 89 years, with residence in about two dozen US areas. Participant-given clinical history determined each cohort assignment. Resolution of symptoms, clearance, or two negative PCRs was present in recovered Cohort 3 donors. This receptor was taken from a man aged 18 to 30 who had recovered from COVID-19. The rearrangement uses TRBV2 and TRBJ2-2; D is perhaps TRBD2 (6 bases). Sequenced: PBMCs or T cells enriched from blood (not recorded which). The CDR3 DNA follows: TGTGCCAGCGTGGGACTCAAAGGAACCGGGGAGCTGTTTTTT. Residues: CASVGLKGTGELFF.